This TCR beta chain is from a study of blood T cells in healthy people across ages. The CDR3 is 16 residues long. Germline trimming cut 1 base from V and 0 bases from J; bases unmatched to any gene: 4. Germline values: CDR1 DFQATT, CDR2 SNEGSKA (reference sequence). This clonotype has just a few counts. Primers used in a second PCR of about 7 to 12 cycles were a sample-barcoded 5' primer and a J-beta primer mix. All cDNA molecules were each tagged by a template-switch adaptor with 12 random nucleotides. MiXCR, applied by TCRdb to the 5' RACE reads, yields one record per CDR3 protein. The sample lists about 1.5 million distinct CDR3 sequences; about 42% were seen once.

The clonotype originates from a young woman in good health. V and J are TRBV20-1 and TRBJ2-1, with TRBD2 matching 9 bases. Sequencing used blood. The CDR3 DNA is TGCAGTGCTAGAGTGGTAGCGGGGGACTCCTACAATGAGCAGTTCTTC. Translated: CSARVVAGDSYNEQFF.